This record covers a single T cell receptor (beta chain). There is no known antigen for this receptor. There are no base qualities to consult, and no much larger clone falls within one base. In total, just over 650 healthy bone marrow donors made up the cohort. At the time of sampling, all cohort members were nominally healthy, though unrecorded immune exposures were likely present. The donor was CMV seronegative and belonged to the group of over 350 seronegative cohort members. Each donor provided a peripheral blood sample, and peripheral blood mononuclear cells were used for TCR beta sequencing. Genomic DNA was extracted from the blood cell samples with the Qiagen DNeasy Blood Extraction Kit. Its CDR3 holds 15 amino acids, cysteine through phenylalanine. Only the CDR3 part of the read is kept: 45 bases, read in frame from the first base. At the junction V is shortened by 1 base and J by 2 bases; bases outside the gene matches: 3. Looking up the germline V gene yields CDR1 MGHRA and CDR2 YSYEKL.

The data were taken from a study of cytomegalovirus exposure and HLA in healthy donors (dated by TCRdb to the late 2010s). Describing the broader study: An earlier analysis of some 620 of the donors reported 276 Gb of sequence data and around 120 million unique TCR beta sequences obtained from approximately 180 million T cells. Approximately 330 gigabases of sequencing data and approximately 92 million unique TCR sequences made up an early release that covered about 640 HLA-typed donors. Among the roughly 370 genotyped donors, 75% to 90% belonged to the genetic ancestry cluster associated with self-reported Caucasian donors. The aim of the study was to test whether cataloging public T cell receptors could identify signatures of past pathogen exposure. The T cell repertoires of several hundred subjects were profiled by immunosequencing and related to cytomegalovirus serostatus. Besides the first cohort of about 730 subjects, a separate validation cohort made up of roughly 120 different subjects was used. The study combined high-throughput TCR immunosequencing, statistical association of individual TCRs with disease status, and machine learning to predict cytomegalovirus infection status. To study patterns of TCR occurrence, a later analysis re-analyzed previously published TCR beta repertoires from more than 550 donors and added high-resolution HLA genotyping. Rather than using new phenotypic data, the later analysis identified candidate immune exposures from TCR beta sequences and from how often those sequences occurred across donors. To decide whether each TCR beta V gene segment behaved as functional or pseudogenic, an earlier analysis of some 600 of the donors relied on high-throughput TCR beta sequencing. Alongside the repertoire data, information on donor age, sex, ethnicity and CMV serostatus was compiled. Genome-wide SNP genotypes for about 60% of the roughly 700 donors were used in a later genetic analysis, which treated that subset as a discovery cohort. All discovery cohort repertoires had been generated on a single sequencing platform. Both class I and class II loci were covered by HLA typing, at four-digit resolution. The number of donors typed differed by locus, with about 629-630 for A, B, C, DRB1 and DQB1, around 500 for DQA1, over 600 for DPA1, and approximately 470 for DPB1. Several DR-DQ haplotypes were treated as single units for association and clustering because of strong linkage in the cohort. Among a few hundred genotyped donors of the cohort, an average of about 240,000 unique TCR beta nucleotide sequences were sequenced per donor, roughly 20% of them non-productive.

The full study reports these points: The classifier was reported to diagnose cytomegalovirus status with high specificity and sensitivity in both the original cohort and the validation cohort. In a later analysis, TCR association rates were found to vary across HLA loci, with the most associated TCRs seen for DRB1 alleles and the fewest for HLA-C alleles. The only immune exposure information available for the cohort was CMV serostatus. In a later genetic analysis, fewer N-insertions in productive TCRs were reported among donors in an Asian-associated ancestry cluster than the roughly 700-donor mean. It was suggested by the authors that the approach could potentially be generalized to other disease states and immunological phenotypes. Specific HLA alleles were associated with 15,000 to 20,000 TCR beta sequences at a false discovery rate of 0.05 in a later analysis. The 87-base-pair reads could not distinguish some IMGT-functional V segments, including TRBV6-2 and TRBV6-3, so those segments were excluded. Most TCR sequences were observed very rarely across donors, whereas some public TCRs were present in many individuals. Broadly in line with IMGT annotations, most TCR beta V segments showed up in productive rearrangements about 87% or about 30% of the time in an earlier analysis of 587 of the donors. Sequencing depth was assumed to be roughly uniform across donors in the presence/absence analyses, though that assumption may not hold. In a later analysis, several top co-occurrence clusters were reported to appear linked to parvovirus B19, influenza, CMV and Epstein-Barr virus. Because HLA typing was unavailable for some donors at each locus, only the typed subset was used in association tests. Only TCR beta chains were sequenced in this cohort, and the absence of alpha or paired-chain data limited detectable features. A cluster of highly shared sequence variants was judged likely to be a technical artifact of the sequencing pipeline. In vitro tests confirmed that a few of the cytomegalovirus-associated TCR beta chains recognize cytomegalovirus antigens. Because counts were too low, roughly 16 rarely observed V segments, including chromosome 9 orphons, were left out of the earlier analysis of 587 of the donors. A further reported finding was that TCR beta sequences accurately predicted the HLA-A and HLA-B alleles for most subjects in the first cohort. Linkage disequilibrium might explain the correlated functional status among segregating V segments, but an unknown experimental factor could not be ruled out. According to a later analysis, most CMV-associated TCR beta chains appeared to be HLA-restricted, and the HLA associations seemed to be driven largely by CMV exposure. The study gave a list of under 200 TCR beta chains associated with cytomegalovirus. A later genetic analysis associated a missense DCLRE1C variant with V-gene and J-gene trimming of TCR beta chains, and an independent cohort replicated the association. When HLA alleles, especially DR and DQ, strongly co-occurred, attributing TCR associations to individual alleles was difficult. A later analysis found that HLA-associated TCR beta chains were more clonally expanded and had lower generation probabilities than equally common non-associated chains.

The method behind the library was the immunoSEQ multiplex PCR assay. The multiplex PCR relied on a mix of 60 forward primers for TCR Vbeta segments and 13 reverse primers for TCR Jbeta segments. The CDR3 region of rearranged TCR beta genes was amplified from genomic DNA with a multiplex PCR assay. On the Illumina HiSeq System, the amplified TCR beta libraries were sequenced as 87-base-pair reads. Per the authors' processing: Across the 600 to 700 repertoires, a later analysis counted tens of millions of unique TCR beta chains, 9 million to 14 million of which were shared by at least two donors. Raw reads were error-corrected and collapsed into unique sequences by a nearest-neighbor algorithm in which closely related sequences were merged to remove PCR and sequencing errors. V, D and J gene segments were assigned by aligning CDR3 sequences to IMGT reference sequences. For a sequence to be retained, a match of at least six nucleotides was required to both a V gene segment and a J gene segment. A rearrangement counted as productive if the CDR3 had no stop codons and remained in frame with V and J, and every other rearrangement counted as non-productive. Following IMGT convention, CDR3 was defined as the stretch from the second conserved V-encoded cysteine to the conserved J-encoded phenylalanine. The earlier analysis of around 640 of the donors excluded sequences that lacked an unambiguous match to a single V gene segment. In an earlier analysis of about 590 of the donors, a V segment was called functional when productive rearrangements were above 56.7%, and segregating when the standard deviation between donors exceeded 5%. A statistical classification framework was developed to diagnose cytomegalovirus status using the catalog of TCR beta chain sequences. In a later analysis, V and J genes were assigned by comparing TCR nucleotide sequences against IMGT/GENE-DB human TR gene sequences. A later analysis assigned CDR3 sequences and most-parsimonious VDJ recombination scenarios with the TCRdist pipeline. In a later analysis, each TCR beta chain was defined by its CDR3 amino acid sequence together with its V-gene family, and reads without a unique V-gene family were excluded. To address suspected cross-contamination and a sequencing artifact, a later analysis removed 592 highly shared, low-generation-probability nucleotide sequences. A later analysis calculated a clonal expansion index for each public chain from normalized within-repertoire ranks of inferred template counts. In a later analysis, generation probabilities were computed with a VDJ recombination model fitted to out-of-frame rearrangements, and the resulting probabilities were checked against IGoR. In a later analysis, TCR-TCR, TCR-HLA and TCR-CMV co-occurrence was scored with hypergeometric tests, and a repertoire-size bias correction was applied to TCR pairs. False discovery rates were estimated in a later analysis by permuting HLA or CMV assignments 20 times. A later analysis grouped co-occurring TCRs with DBSCAN, adding TCRdist sequence similarity when clustering within HLA-allele-positive subsets. Repertoires with fewer than 30,000 or more than 120,000 public chains were left out of co-occurrence clustering, as were four to six repertoires with anomalous nucleotide sharing. Entries here come from immuneACCESS through TCRdb and include only in-frame sequences with V and J called. Some clones fail to appear in such tables; in the studies checked, an unresolved V gene covers under half of the shortfall, and the cause of the remainder is unknown. The V and J calls and clone size come from that table; D and trimming were worked out from the DNA. This sample holds about 110,000 clones; roughly 75% were observed only once. The top ten hold 2.5% of the sample.

Recombination connected TRBV4-1 to TRBJ2-3; 7 central bases correspond to TRBD2. The sample was PBMCs. The sequence derives from a man aged 40-50 years in good health and CMV-seronegative. The CDR3 is CASSQAAGDTDTQYF. The DNA sequence is as follows: TGCGCCAGCAGCCAAGCGGCGGGGGACACAGATACGCAGTATTTT.